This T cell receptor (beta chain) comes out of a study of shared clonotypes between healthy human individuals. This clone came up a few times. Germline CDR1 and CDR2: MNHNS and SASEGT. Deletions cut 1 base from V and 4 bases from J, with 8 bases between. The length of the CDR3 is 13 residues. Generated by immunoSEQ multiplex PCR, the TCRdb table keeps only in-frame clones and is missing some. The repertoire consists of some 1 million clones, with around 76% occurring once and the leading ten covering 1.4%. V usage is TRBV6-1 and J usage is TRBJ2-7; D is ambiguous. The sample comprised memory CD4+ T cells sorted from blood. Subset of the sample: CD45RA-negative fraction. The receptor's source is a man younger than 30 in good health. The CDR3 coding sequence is TGTGCCAGCAGTGAAGTGACAACTTACGAGCAGTACTTC. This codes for CASSEVTTYEQYF.